This T cell receptor beta chain was profiled in a study of cytomegalovirus exposure and HLA in healthy donors. Background on the study: There were fewer than 130 million unique TCR beta sequences, drawn from about 200 million T cells, in an earlier analysis.

Germline CDR1 and CDR2: GTSNPN and SVGIG (reference sequence). The CDR3 loop spans 11 amino acids. The J segment lost 3 bases and the V segment lost 7 bases, leaving 2 bases of the junction unmatched. Comments on this clone: Its matching antigen is unknown.

The PCR made use of 60 Vbeta and 13 Jbeta primers. This table comes from immunoSEQ multiplex PCR, and its TCRdb copy is limited to in-frame clones, with some not included. This table holds hundreds of thousands of clones, over 80% found once. Study-wide findings and caveats: Researchers reportedly found TCR beta sequences accurately predicted most subjects' HLA-A and HLA-B alleles. One later analysis reportedly identified an Asian-associated ancestry cluster that showed fewer N-insertions than the approximately 670-donor mean. Despite most TCR sequences being rare, some public TCRs occurred in many donors.

Sequenced sample: PBMCs. This sequence originates from a boy between 2 and 15 years old in good health and CMV-seronegative. This chain links TRBV30 with TRBJ2-7, with 8 bases fitting TRBD2. Written as DNA, the CDR3 is TGTGCCTCCGGGACTAGCTACGAGCAGTACTTC. It yields the protein CASGTSYEQYF.